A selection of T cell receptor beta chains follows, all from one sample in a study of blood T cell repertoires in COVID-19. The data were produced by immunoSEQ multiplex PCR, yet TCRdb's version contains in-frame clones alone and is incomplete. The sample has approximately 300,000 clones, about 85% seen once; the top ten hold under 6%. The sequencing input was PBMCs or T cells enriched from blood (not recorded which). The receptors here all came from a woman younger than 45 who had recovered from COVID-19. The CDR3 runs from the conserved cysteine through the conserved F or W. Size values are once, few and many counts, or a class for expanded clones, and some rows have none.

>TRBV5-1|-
CASSEGPRGDAYEQYF
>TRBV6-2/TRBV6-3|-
CASSPGLSETQYF
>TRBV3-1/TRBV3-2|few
CASNPDNYTEAFF
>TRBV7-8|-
CASSLDSGTGSYEQYF
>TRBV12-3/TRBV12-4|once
CASSFFRVSEQYF
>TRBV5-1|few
CASSSYQGTMNTEAFF
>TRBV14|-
CASSQLPGGAEAFF
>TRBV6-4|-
CASRASGGDHNEQFF
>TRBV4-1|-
CASSPGDRGSTDTQYF
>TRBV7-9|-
CASKGLGEAFF
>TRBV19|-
CASSPDRNSNQPQHF
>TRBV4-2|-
CASSQGPGQEEAFF
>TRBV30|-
CAWSFSTGRNSPLHF
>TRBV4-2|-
CASSPLGASGPPVYNEQFF
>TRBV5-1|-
CASSLRQGAVYGYTF
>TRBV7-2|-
CASSSTGGIISNQPQHF
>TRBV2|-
CASSEGTGDQPQHF
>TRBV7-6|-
CASSRDRIGNTIYF
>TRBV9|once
CASSILQGPDTQYF
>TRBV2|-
CASRYRDRTTEAFF